This record covers a single TCR beta chain. This sample was included in a study of shared T cell receptors in the human thymus. The repertoire was sequenced with immunoSEQ multiplex PCR; TCRdb's copy has only in-frame clones and lacks some. This sample has 640,000 or so clones, with approximately 87% found just once. CDR1 and CDR2 from the germline V gene are GTSNPN and SVGIG (reference sequence). The CDR3 contains 16 residues. V lost 0 bases and J lost 3; bases outside the gene matches: 7. The data were also submitted as part of a second study, on human thymus T cells. That publication notes: Thymic samples were excised during corrective heart operations. Within thymic and blood repertoires, V and J gene usage appeared to be biased.

The J gene is TRBJ1-3, the V gene TRBV30, with TRBD1 matching 8 bases. The clonotype comes from a boy younger than two with a congenital heart defect. Sequencing used thymocytes. CDR3 sequence reads: CAWSVPGGAIGNTIYF. CDR3 DNA sequence: TGTGCCTGGAGTGTACCAGGGGGCGCGATTGGAAACACCATATATTTT.